This note documents a single TCR beta chain sequence. Its specific antigen is unknown. Nothing much larger sits one base from this clone, and base qualities are not available. This specimen comes from a study of OX40 agonist ivuxolimab in advanced cancers. About the full investigation: Ivuxolimab was an agonistic, fully human IgG2 monoclonal antibody directed against OX40 (CD134), a costimulatory receptor. Intravenous ivuxolimab was administered to patients every 2 weeks at six dose levels: 0.01, 0.1, 0.3, 1.5, 3 and 10 mg/kg. Of the approximately 50 patients in dose escalation, about 20 had hepatocellular carcinoma, approximately 15 had melanoma, 9 had renal cell carcinoma and 9 had head and neck cancer. A male proportion of roughly 80% and a mean age of about 60 years, ranging from roughly 23 to 79, were recorded for the dose-escalation cohort. Patients were allowed to have had prior anti-PD-1, anti-PD-L1 or anti-CTLA-4 therapy, and 40% to 45% of the dose-escalation patients had been treated with checkpoint inhibitors. Partial responses were achieved by three dose-escalation patients, of whom one had hepatocellular carcinoma and two had cutaneous melanoma. Peripheral TCRbeta sequencing aimed to test whether ivuxolimab altered TCR sequence diversity and caused clonal T-cell expansion. The paper describes the monotherapy dose-escalation part (N of about 47 patients) of the phase I trial of ivuxolimab. Beyond this particular receptor, the publication reports: In the 0.1-3.0 mg/kg groups, partial responders were among the patients with the lowest normalized peripheral clonal expansion, particularly in CD8+ T cells. Low levels of normalized T-cell clonal expansion were also seen in some patients who did not respond. Antigen specificity was not determined for the clonally expanded peripheral T cells. After ivuxolimab, CD8+ T cells had more expanded clones than CD4+ T cells on average. At doses of 0.1 to 3.0 mg/kg, clonal expansion of both CD4+ and CD8+ T cells in blood was seen between baseline and week 6.

For sequencing of the TCRbeta CDR3 region, genomic DNA was extracted from the sorted cells. TCRbeta CDR3 regions were sequenced using the immunoSEQ Assay. In its TCRdb copy, this immuneACCESS table keeps in-frame sequences only and misses some clones. Where compared with another copy, unresolved V genes explain less than half of these, and the others have no known cause. The sample data list about 80,000 clones, and about 92% of these were observed just once. 4% to 5% of the sample belongs to the ten largest clones. Patients with autoimmune disease history or receiving systemic immunosuppression were excluded from the trial. Peripheral blood for TCR sequencing was collected from all dose cohorts at baseline, on cycle 4 day 1, and on cycle 7 day 1. Samples came from an open-label, multicenter, first-in-human phase I dose-escalation trial of ivuxolimab. Adults with locally advanced or metastatic melanoma, renal cell carcinoma, hepatocellular carcinoma or head and neck squamous cell carcinoma were enrolled in the trial. Before TCR sequencing, CD4+ T cells and CD8+ T cells were sorted from peripheral blood as separate populations.

V was cut back by 7 bases and J by 6 bases, leaving a gap of 6 bases between them. Counted from cysteine to phenylalanine, this CDR3 has 11 amino acids. Only CDR3 DNA is held: 33 bases, read in frame from base 1. The germline V gene supplies CDR1 MNHNS and CDR2 SASEGT. The sequence was collected from an adult with an advanced solid tumor such as melanoma, head and neck, liver or kidney cancer. Specimen: CD4+ or CD8+ T cells sorted from blood, collected in a trial of the OX40 agonist ivuxolimab. The chain joins TRBV6-1 to TRBJ1-4; too little of a D gene remains to name it. The sequenced DNA is TGTGCCAGCAATGTATATGAAAAACTGTTTTTT. It translates as CASNVYEKLFF.